Shown below are 24 T cell receptor beta chains from a single sample sequenced in a study of T cells in Graves' hyperthyroidism and ophthalmopathy (dated by TCRdb to the late 2010s). Library preparation was by multiplex PCR. The reads were generated on an Illumina HiSeq 2000. TCR beta CDR3 regions were amplified from RNA transcripts. For the first round of RT-PCR on the TCR CDR3, the HTBI primer set was used together with the Qiagen OneStep RT-PCR kit. TCRdb applied fastp at Q25 and MiXCR to the public reads, then kept only in-frame beta chains. For every CDR3 protein sequence, its rows merge into one entry that carries the most common genes and DNA. In this sample the table shows roughly 380,000 distinct CDR3 sequences, about 15% of which occur a single time. The ten largest clonotypes hold 9.5% to 12% of the sample. Sequenced: blood. The receptors come from an older woman with Graves' hyperthyroidism.

This clonotype was picked up many times. This sequence joins TRBV18 and TRBJ2-5; D may correspond to TRBD1 or TRBD2 (6 bases each). Between the trimmed V and J ends, which lost 8 bases and 1 base, there was a span of 11 bases. CDR3 size: 13 residues. CDR1 is KGHSH and CDR2 is LQKENI in the germline V gene. CDR3 in amino acids: CASGGGFQETQYF. Written as DNA, the CDR3 is TGTGCCAGCGGAGGGGGATTCCAAGAGACCCAGTACTTC.

This clonotype came up many times. V usage is TRBV5-1 and J usage is TRBJ2-7; 9 bases map to TRBD1. This CDR3 is 14 amino acids long. Per germline, CDR1 SGHRS and CDR2 YFSETQ. The V and J ends lost 1 base and 5 bases, in that order; junction bases with no gene match: 4. The CDR3 DNA sequence: TGCGCCAGCAGCTTGATACAGGGGGCCAACGAGCAGTACTTC. It yields the protein CASSLIQGANEQYF.

The V gene is TRBV27, the J gene TRBJ1-1, with 10 positions matching TRBD1. V lost 4 bases to trimming and J lost 5 bases; unmatched junction nucleotides: 16. Germline loops: CDR1 MNHEY, CDR2 SMNVEV (reference sequence). The CDR3 sequence is 18 residues long. CDR3 bases: TGTGCCAGCAGTTATAGACAGGGGGCACACCCGATAGAAACTGAAGCTTTCTTT. Its translation is CASSYRQGAHPIETEAFF.

This clonotype was found a few times. The rearrangement joins TRBV6-1 to TRBJ2-1, with a weak D call TRBD2 (5 bases). CDR1 is MNHNS and CDR2 is SASEGT in the germline V gene. Trimming removed 6 bases from V and 9 bases from J, with 12 bases in between. This CDR3 region has 12 residues. The CDR3 coding sequence is TGTGCCAGCAGCCAGGACTGGGGTGAGCAGTTCTTC. This encodes CASSQDWGEQFF.

This clonotype appeared many times. The chain joins TRBV7-8 to TRBJ2-3, with 10 positions matching TRBD2. The CDR3 has 16 amino acids. V lost 1 base and J lost 4; bases outside the gene matches: 5. The germline gives CDR1 SGHVS, CDR2 FQNEAQ. DNA of the CDR3: TGTGCCAGCAGCTTAGGGAGCGGGAGGGCCGCAGATACGCAGTATTTT. It translates to CASSLGSGRAADTQYF.

There are many counts of this clonotype. The J gene is TRBJ2-2, the V gene TRBV12-3 or TRBV12-4; D gene ambiguous. V shed 1 base and J shed 4 bases, with 13 bases lying between them. The CDR3 contains 16 residues. CDR3 bases: TGTGCCAGCAGTTTAGTTCAGCGCAGGTCCACCGGGGAGCTGTTTTTT. Its protein is CASSLVQRRSTGELFF.

This clonotype was found a few times. This sequence joins TRBV29-1 and TRBJ2-7, with 8 positions matching TRBD1. The CDR3 runs 14 residues. With 5 bases clipped from V and 1 base from J, the junction kept 7 bases outside the gene matches. The germline gives CDR1 SQVTM, CDR2 ANQGSEA. The DNA for the CDR3 is TGCAGCGTTAAGGACAGGGTATCGTCCTACGAGCAGTACTTC. It specifies CSVKDRVSSYEQYF.

This clonotype was recorded at least ten times. The CDR3 nucleotides are TGTGCCATCAGCACGGGACAGGGGAACGAGCAGTACTTC. This gives the protein CAISTGQGNEQYF. The rearrangement links TRBV10-3 to TRBJ2-7; 10 bases agree with TRBD1. V shed 6 bases, J shed 5 bases, and the junction held 4 bases outside the gene matches. The CDR3 is 13 amino acids. The germline V gene has CDR1 ENHRY and CDR2 SYGVKD.

The rearrangement joins TRBV12-3 or TRBV12-4 to TRBJ1-1; 8 bases map to TRBD1. The V gene end was trimmed by 6 bases and the J gene end by 4 bases; junction bases not matched to a gene: 13. This CDR3 has 16 residues. As DNA, the CDR3 is TGTGCCAGCAGACCCGACAGGGGAGGGATGAGCACTGAAGCTTTCTTT. Translated: CASRPDRGGMSTEAFF.

With regard to this clonotype: At one boundary the junction diverges from the germline segment, which might be a read error. The V call is TRBV7-3, the J call TRBJ2-3, with 15 positions matching TRBD2. Germline CDR1 reads SGHTA; CDR2 reads FQGTGA. The CDR3 runs to 21 residues. CDR3 in amino acids: CASILSERTSGRAPSTDTQYF. Here the CDR3 DNA reads TGTGCCAGCATCTTATCAGAAAGGACTAGCGGGAGGGCCCCTAGCACAGATACGCAGTATTTT.

The rearrangement joins TRBV12-3 or TRBV12-4 to TRBJ1-1, with D possibly TRBD1 on 6 matching bases. The CDR3 runs 14 residues. V lost 6 bases, J lost 1 base, and 12 bases lay in between. The chain's CDR3 is CASSPEGENTEAFF. CDR3 sequence (DNA): TGTGCCAGCAGCCCGGAGGGGGAGAACACTGAAGCTTTCTTT.

This clonotype showed up many times. J is TRBJ2-7 and V is TRBV28; 7 bases agree with TRBD2. Germline V CDR1 and CDR2: MDHEN, SYDVKM. The CDR3 has 14 amino acids. The junction had 5 bases not matched to a gene; V was cut back by 4 bases and J by 2 bases. Here the CDR3 reads CASSWGGAAYEQYF. The CDR3 nucleotides are TGTGCCAGCAGTTGGGGAGGGGCGGCCTACGAGCAGTACTTC.

This clonotype was detected many times. The rearrangement links TRBV3-1 to TRBJ1-5; D unclear. The CDR3 runs to 12 residues. Trimming stripped 4 bases from V and 11 bases from J, with 12 bases between. Germline CDR1 is LGHDT and CDR2 is YNNKEL (reference sequence). CDR3 DNA: TGTGCCAGCAGCCCCACCGGAGGGTCCCAGCATTTT. As protein: CASSPTGGSQHF.

Points on this clonotype: This may come from a read error, since a much larger clone is one base off. J is TRBJ2-7 and V is TRBV28; weak D call: TRBD2 (7 bases). The CDR3 runs 12 residues. The V and J ends lost 8 bases and 6 bases respectively, with 14 bases between them. The V gene's germline CDR1 is MDHEN and CDR2 SYDVKM. CDR3 residues: CASGRGAPEQYF. The CDR3 DNA follows: TGTGCCAGCGGTCGGGGGGCCCCCGAGCAGTACTTC.

The chain couples TRBV5-4 to TRBJ1-1; D is unclear. The CDR3 extends over 14 amino acids. Germline CDR1 SGHNT, CDR2 YYREEE (reference sequence). The V gene lost 1 base and the J gene lost 2 bases, with 9 bases spanning the gap. This CDR3 reads CASSLNPANTEAFF. CDR3 DNA: TGTGCCAGCAGCTTGAATCCAGCCAACACTGAAGCTTTCTTT.

This clonotype was picked up many times. The genes are TRBV19 and TRBJ1-4, with D possibly matching TRBD1 (6 bases). The length of the CDR3 is 13 residues. V lost 3 bases to trimming and J lost 9 bases, with 11 bases between them. Germline assignment: CDR1 LNHDA and CDR2 SQIVND (reference sequence). The CDR3 DNA sequence: TGTGCCAGTAGTATCACAGGGACGAAAAAACTGTTTTTT. Amino acid sequence: CASSITGTKKLFF.

J is TRBJ1-2 and V is TRBV11-1, with TRBD1 matching 7 bases. Unmatched junction bases numbered 11, after V lost 4 bases and J lost 3 bases. CDR1 and CDR2 (germline): SGHAT, FQDESV (reference sequence). This CDR3 comprises 16 residues. CDR3 protein: CASSSRQGRGDYGYTF. Written as DNA, the CDR3 is TGTGCCAGCAGCTCCCGACAGGGAAGAGGCGACTATGGCTACACCTTC.

This clonotype showed up many times. This chain links TRBV12-3 or TRBV12-4 with TRBJ1-2; D is perhaps TRBD1 (6 bases). This CDR3 region has 14 residues. Trimming left V 7 bases short and J 3 bases short, with 15 bases between. CDR3 residues: CASTLRGAYYGYTF. The CDR3 DNA reads TGTGCCAGCACCCTCCGGGGGGCGTACTATGGCTACACCTTC.

This clonotype was seen only a few times. The CDR3 ends on some other residue instead of the conserved phenylalanine or tryptophan, so this is likely a read error. V and J are TRBV2 and TRBJ1-5; D possibly corresponds to TRBD1 (6 bases). Germline V lookup: CDR1 SNHLY, CDR2 FYNNEI. V lost 6 bases and J 7 bases, leaving 19 bases between the germline ends. CDR3 length: 15 amino acids. CDR3 amino acids: CASSQGGFVGQPQHL. CDR3 coding DNA: TGTGCCAGCAGCCAAGGGGGTTTTGTAGGGCAGCCCCAGCATCTT.

This clonotype was observed at least ten times. The chain recombines TRBV5-1 with TRBJ2-7, with a possible D match to TRBD2 (6 bases). Trimming shortened V by 6 bases and J by 4 bases, and 17 bases separated the two germline ends. Germline V gives CDR1 SGHRS, CDR2 YFSETQ. The CDR3 extends over 14 amino acids. CDR3 nucleotide sequence: TGCGCCAGCACCCCGGCCCTGGAGGGGTACGAGCAGTACTTC. Its protein is CASTPALEGYEQYF. Based on the CDR3 plus reference TRBV5-1 and TRBJ2-7, the full variable domain is KAGVTQTPRYLIKTRGQQVTLSCSPISGHRSVSWYQQTPGQGLQFLFEYFSETQRNKGNFPGRFSGRQFSNSRSEMNVSTLELGDSALYLCASTPALEGYEQYFGPGTRLTVT.

This clonotype was counted at least ten times. This chain joins TRBV5-1 and TRBJ2-1; 8 positions agree with TRBD2. The germline V gene encodes CDR1 SGHRS and CDR2 YFSETQ. The CDR3 has 14 amino acids. The trim removed 4 bases at V and 8 bases at J, leaving 8 bases unmatched. CDR3 region: CASSAVTSGDEQFF. The CDR3 coding sequence is TGCGCCAGCAGCGCCGTAACTAGCGGTGATGAGCAGTTCTTC.

This clonotype was found many times. CDR3: CASSLVLGSYEQYF. The CDR3 region has the DNA TGTGCCAGCAGCTTAGTGCTAGGAAGCTACGAGCAGTACTTC. The J gene is TRBJ2-7, the V gene TRBV11-2; D remains ambiguous. The CDR3 length is 14 residues. Germline V lookup: CDR1 SGHAT, CDR2 FQNNGV. The V gene lost 1 base and the J gene lost 3 bases, with 10 bases spanning the gap.

As regards this clonotype: A much larger clone differs from this one at a single base, so this may be a read error. This sequence joins TRBV19 and TRBJ2-7, with D perhaps TRBD1 or TRBD2 (5 bases each). The CDR3 length is 16 residues. Germline CDR1 is LNHDA and CDR2 is SQIVND (reference sequence). This CDR3 is CAGSSGFRDKAYEQYF. For the CDR3, the DNA is TGTGCCGGTAGTTCGGGGTTCAGGGATAAGGCCTACGAGCAGTACTTC.

The chain links TRBV28 to TRBJ1-4, with 11 bases lining up with TRBD1. Germline CDR1 reads MDHEN; CDR2 reads SYDVKM. V was pared by 5 bases and J by 6 bases, with 17 bases of the junction left unmatched. The CDR3 contains 19 residues. CDR3 sequence reads: CASSALVGQGELVDEKLFF. CDR3 nucleotides: TGTGCCAGCAGTGCTCTGGTGGGACAGGGGGAGTTAGTGGATGAAAAACTGTTTTTT.